Detailed here is one T cell receptor (beta chain). The data originate from a study of OX40 agonist ivuxolimab in advanced cancers. At the level of the study: Partial responses occurred in three patients (one hepatocellular carcinoma, two cutaneous melanoma).

Sequencing was performed with immunoSEQ multiplex PCR; in TCRdb, only in-frame clones are kept and a portion is missing. This sample has about 71,000 clones, with 94% found just once. The CDR3 extends over 14 amino acids. V was cut by 7 bases and J by 2 bases, with 15 bases left in between. The germline CDR1 and CDR2 sequences are LNHDA and SQIVND (reference sequence). The V call is TRBV19, the J call TRBJ2-7; no clear D gene. Sequenced material: CD4+ or CD8+ T cells sorted from blood, taken in a trial of the OX40 agonist ivuxolimab. The TCR was taken from an adult with an advanced solid tumor such as melanoma, head and neck, liver or kidney cancer. This CDR3 reads CASIIWQYPYEQYF. The CDR3 DNA is TGTGCCAGTATCATTTGGCAGTACCCCTACGAGCAGTACTTC.